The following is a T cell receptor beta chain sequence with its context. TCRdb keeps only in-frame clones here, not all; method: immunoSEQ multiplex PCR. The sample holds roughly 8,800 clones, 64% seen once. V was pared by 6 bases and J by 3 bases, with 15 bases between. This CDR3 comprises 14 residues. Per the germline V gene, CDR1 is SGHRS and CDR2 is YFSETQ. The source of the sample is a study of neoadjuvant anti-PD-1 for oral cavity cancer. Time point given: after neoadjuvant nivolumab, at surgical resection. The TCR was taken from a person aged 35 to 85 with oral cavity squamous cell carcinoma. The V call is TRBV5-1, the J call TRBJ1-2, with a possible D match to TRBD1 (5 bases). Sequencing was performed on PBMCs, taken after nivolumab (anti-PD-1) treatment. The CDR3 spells CASISDRGDYGYTF. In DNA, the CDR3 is TGCGCCAGCATCAGCGATAGGGGAGACTATGGCTACACCTTC. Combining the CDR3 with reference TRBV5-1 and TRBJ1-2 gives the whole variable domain KAGVTQTPRYLIKTRGQQVTLSCSPISGHRSVSWYQQTPGQGLQFLFEYFSETQRNKGNFPGRFSGRQFSNSRSEMNVSTLELGDSALYLCASISDRGDYGYTFGSGTRLTVV.